Listed here is a single T cell receptor beta chain. Its antigen is unidentified. Data came from immunoSEQ multiplex PCR; TCRdb stores just in-frame clones and leaves some out. The sample carries around 60,000 clones, about 87% recorded once. These data originate in a study of T cell responses to AZD1222 COVID-19 vaccine. Study conclusions and caveats: Baseline antibody screening turned up just six seropositive AZD1222 recipients. Sampling captured repertoires only after the peak T cell response.

The source of this sequence is an adult in good health. The sequenced sample was peripheral blood, obtained on day 0 of AZD1222 vaccination.

The CDR3 DNA reads as TGTGCCAGCAGCCAAATTAGGTACACTGAAGCTTTCTTT. Translated: CASSQIRYTEAFF. The chain couples TRBV3-1 (or the pseudogene TRBV3-2) to TRBJ1-1, with D unclear. This CDR3 region has 13 residues. The V gene's germline CDR1 is LGHDT and CDR2 YNNKEL (reference sequence). Trimming stripped 2 bases from V and 3 bases from J, with 7 bases between.